This T cell receptor beta chain comes out of a study of PD-L1 blockade in urothelial cancer. Study summary: Analyzed time points were 3 weeks (second dose) and 6 weeks after therapy began. The study recovered a median of roughly 150,000 T cells per blood sample.

The time point was: pretreatment peripheral blood. Here immunoSEQ multiplex PCR was the method, and the copy in TCRdb shows in-frame clones only, minus some. There are about 72,000 clones in the sample; approximately 83% occur only once, and 15% lies in the top ten. The clonotype was recovered from a man aged 55 to 69 with urothelial cancer. Sequences were derived from PBMCs, sampled around atezolizumab (anti-PD-L1) treatment.

For the CDR3, the DNA is TGTGCCAGCAGTTCAGTTCTCAGGACAGGGACTAACTATGGCTACACCTTC. Its translation: CASSSVLRTGTNYGYTF. The rearrangement links TRBV28 to TRBJ1-2; TRBD1 agrees at 8 bases. J was trimmed by 0 bases and V by 4 bases; bases with no gene match: 10. The CDR3 has 17 residues. The germline V gene has CDR1 MDHEN and CDR2 SYDVKM.